This is a list of T cell receptor beta chains from one sample in a study of T cell responses to AZD1222 COVID-19 vaccine. The table came from immunoSEQ multiplex PCR; TCRdb's copy has only in-frame clones and leaves some out. The sample holds more than 100,000 clones, over 90% seen once. This specimen was peripheral blood, taken on day 0 of AZD1222 vaccination. These receptors were taken from an adult in good health. Both conserved end residues are part of each CDR3. A D gene is named only where the DNA matches it firmly. Some rows mark clone size as missing; the rest say once, few, many or name a class of expanded clone.

d_gene	abundance	v_gene	j_gene	CDR3aa	CDR3nt
-	-	TRBV7-9	TRBJ1-4	CASSLWGATNEKLFF	TGTGCCAGCAGCTTATGGGGGGCAACTAATGAAAAACTGTTTTTT
TRBD1	-	TRBV29-1	TRBJ1-2	CSVLLQGFDGYTF	TGCAGCGTTCTCCTACAGGGGTTTGATGGCTACACCTTC
-	-	TRBV5-6	TRBJ2-1	CASSLGSSYNEQFF	TGTGCCAGCAGCTTGGGGAGCTCCTACAATGAGCAGTTCTTC
-	-	TRBV5-4	TRBJ1-5	CASSLEPQDSNQPQHF	TGTGCCAGCAGCCTCGAACCTCAGGACAGCAATCAGCCCCAGCATTTT
TRBD1	-	TRBV13	TRBJ2-3	CASIIRTGRAPSTDTQYF	TGTGCCAGCATCATACGGACAGGTCGGGCACCCTCCACAGATACGCAGTATTTT
TRBD1	-	TRBV5-1	TRBJ2-5	CASSLGQGGETQYF	TGCGCCAGCAGCCTAGGACAGGGAGGAGAGACCCAGTACTTC
-	once	TRBV12-3/TRBV12-4	TRBJ2-2	CASSFPGELFF	TGTGCCAGCAGTTTCCCCGGGGAGCTGTTTTTT
-	-	TRBV11-2	TRBJ1-2	CASSPTAGNYGYTF	TGTGCCAGCAGCCCGACGGCTGGTAACTATGGCTACACCTTC
TRBD1	-	TRBV5-5	TRBJ1-2	CASSPLWQGAVYGYTF	TGTGCCAGCAGCCCCTTGTGGCAGGGGGCTGTGTATGGCTACACCTTC
TRBD2	-	TRBV4-1	TRBJ2-1	CASSLSGSSYNEQFF	TGCGCCAGCAGCCTTAGCGGGAGCTCCTACAATGAGCAGTTCTTC
TRBD1	-	TRBV9	TRBJ1-2	CASSPRDRGDYGYTF	TGTGCCAGCAGCCCCAGGGACAGGGGGGACTATGGCTACACCTTC
-	-	TRBV3-1/TRBV3-2	TRBJ1-3	CASSPTPESGNTIYF	TGTGCCAGCAGCCCGACCCCAGAATCTGGAAACACCATATATTTT
TRBD1	-	TRBV6-5	TRBJ1-4	CASSRGLGEKLFF	TGTGCCAGCAGCAGGGGGCTCGGGGAAAAACTGTTTTTT
TRBD1	-	TRBV2	TRBJ1-2	CASSEARDSSGPLNYGYTF	TGTGCCAGCAGTGAAGCGCGGGACAGTAGTGGCCCGCTTAACTATGGCTACACCTTC
-	-	TRBV11-2	TRBJ1-1	CASSDAWTSYWPEAFF	TGTGCCAGCAGTGATGCCTGGACAAGCTATTGGCCTGAAGCTTTCTTT
TRBD1	-	TRBV19	TRBJ1-5	CASQDRVNQPQHF	TGTGCCAGTCAGGACAGGGTAAATCAGCCCCAGCATTTT
-	-	TRBV4-2	TRBJ2-7	CASSQGVRQTYEQYF	TGTGCCAGCAGCCAAGGGGTGAGGCAAACCTACGAGCAGTACTTC
TRBD2	-	TRBV19	TRBJ2-3	CASSKTGTSVNTQYF	TGTGCCAGTAGTAAAACCGGGACTAGTGTAAATACGCAGTATTTT
-	-	TRBV7-6	TRBJ2-7	CASSNKIEGQILLSSYEQYF	TGTGCCAGCAGCAATAAGATTGAGGGACAAATCCTATTAAGCTCCTACGAGCAGTACTTC
-	-	TRBV6-5	TRBJ2-1	CASNQAGEQFF	TGTGCCAGCAACCAAGCCGGAGAGCAGTTCTTC
-	-	TRBV19	TRBJ1-2	CASSGQTLANYGYTF	TGTGCCAGTAGTGGACAGACTCTGGCTAACTATGGCTACACCTTC
-	-	TRBV12-3/TRBV12-4	TRBJ2-1	CASLRGANEQFF	TGTGCCAGCCTTAGGGGGGCCAATGAGCAGTTCTTC
-	-	TRBV5-6	TRBJ2-1	CASSSLDRSSYNEQFF	TGTGCCAGCAGCTCACTCGACAGGAGCTCCTACAATGAGCAGTTCTTC
TRBD2	-	TRBV11-1	TRBJ2-2	CASSLFGGDYTGELFF	TGTGCCAGCAGCTTATTCGGGGGGGATTACACCGGGGAGCTGTTTTTT
-	few	TRBV9	TRBJ1-5	CASSSAGGIGNQPQHF	TGTGCCAGCAGCTCAGCGGGGGGGATAGGCAATCAGCCCCAGCATTTT
-	few	TRBV6-2/TRBV6-3	TRBJ2-7	CASSWVGGYEQYF	TGTGCCAGCAGTTGGGTTGGGGGATACGAGCAGTACTTC
-	-	TRBV29-1	TRBJ1-1	CSAGGGGTDEAFF	TGCAGCGCCGGAGGCGGAGGAACAGATGAAGCTTTCTTT
-	-	TRBV27	TRBJ2-7	CASSRAGFIHEQYF	TGTGCCAGCTCCCGGGCAGGGTTCATCCACGAGCAGTACTTC
-	-	TRBV7-8	TRBJ2-7	CASSRIFYEQYF	TGTGCCAGCAGCCGGATTTTCTACGAGCAGTACTTC
-	-	TRBV6-6	TRBJ1-2	CASGRTVDGYTF	TGTGCCAGCGGAAGGACAGTAGATGGCTACACCTTC
-	-	TRBV6-5	TRBJ1-2	CASSPTGNYGYTF	TGTGCCAGCAGCCCGACGGGAAACTATGGCTACACCTTC
-	-	TRBV30	TRBJ2-2	CAWSRSRGFAGELFF	TGTGCCTGGAGTCGTAGCAGGGGATTCGCCGGGGAGCTGTTTTTT
TRBD1	-	TRBV13	TRBJ1-2	CASSGRTGGGFSGYTF	TGTGCCAGCAGCGGACGGACAGGGGGCGGATTTTCTGGCTACACCTTC
-	-	TRBV5-1	TRBJ2-2	CASSFHGRGPNTGELFF	TGCGCCAGCAGCTTTCACGGTAGAGGTCCGAACACCGGGGAGCTGTTTTTT
-	-	TRBV18	TRBJ2-7	CASSAGTSDEQYF	TGTGCCAGCTCTGCCGGTACGTCGGACGAGCAGTACTTC
TRBD2	-	TRBV18	TRBJ2-1	CASSPPGLASYNEQFF	TGTGCCAGCTCACCACCGGGACTAGCCTCCTACAATGAGCAGTTCTTC
TRBD2	-	TRBV5-8	TRBJ2-5	CASSWTSGAPQETQYF	TGTGCCAGCAGCTGGACTAGCGGGGCTCCCCAAGAGACCCAGTACTTC
-	-	TRBV30	TRBJ1-1	CAWTTPGTEAFF	TGTGCCTGGACTACTCCCGGGACAGAAGCTTTCTTT
TRBD1	-	TRBV19	TRBJ1-3	CASSGYPTGSSGNTIYF	TGTGCCAGTTCCGGATACCCGACAGGGAGCTCTGGAAACACCATATATTTT
-	-	TRBV5-1	TRBJ2-7	CASSLLTSYEQYF	TGCGCCAGCAGCTTGCTAACCTCCTACGAGCAGTACTTC
-	-	TRBV9	TRBJ2-1	CASSGPPWVASYNEQFF	TGTGCCAGCAGCGGACCTCCTTGGGTCGCGTCCTACAATGAGCAGTTCTTC
-	-	TRBV5-8	TRBJ2-5	CASGRQAAWGTQYF	TGTGCCAGCGGCAGACAGGCGGCGTGGGGGACCCAGTACTTC
-	few	TRBV12-5	TRBJ1-2	CASGLHSTLDGYTF	TGTGCTAGTGGTTTGCACAGTACCCTCGATGGCTACACCTTC
-	-	TRBV7-2	TRBJ1-4	CASSEGGVSNEKLFF	TGTGCCAGCAGCGAAGGGGGGGTCTCTAATGAAAAACTGTTTTTT
-	-	TRBV5-1	TRBJ2-6	CASSLVAAGANVLTF	TGCGCCAGCAGCTTAGTGGCAGCTGGGGCCAACGTCCTGACTTTC
-	-	TRBV4-1	TRBJ1-1	CASSPSPSGTEAFF	TGCGCCAGCAGCCCCTCCCCATCGGGAACTGAAGCTTTCTTT
-	-	TRBV25-1	TRBJ2-7	CASSEYSGGGLEQYF	TGTGCCAGCAGTGAATACTCCGGCGGAGGACTCGAGCAGTACTTC
-	-	TRBV6-5	TRBJ2-7	CASSTTGSSSYEQYF	TGTGCCAGCAGTACTACAGGGTCGAGCTCCTACGAGCAGTACTTC
-	-	TRBV20-1	TRBJ2-7	CSARGDYEQYF	TGCAGTGCTAGAGGCGACTACGAGCAGTACTTC
-	-	TRBV7-8	TRBJ2-7	CASSFVPSSPSEQYF	TGTGCCAGCAGCTTCGTCCCCTCCTCCCCCTCCGAGCAGTACTTC
-	-	TRBV6-2/TRBV6-3	TRBJ1-1	CASSYTLGAGEAFF	TGTGCCAGCAGTTACACCTTGGGGGCGGGTGAAGCTTTCTTT
-	-	TRBV19	TRBJ1-2	CASTRENYGYTF	TGTGCCAGTACCAGGGAGAACTATGGCTACACCTTC
-	-	TRBV7-8	TRBJ2-2	CASSPGSPLNTGELFF	TGTGCCAGCAGCCCCGGGTCTCCGCTGAACACCGGGGAGCTGTTTTTT
TRBD1	-	TRBV15	TRBJ1-1	CATSSELQGAGTEAFF	TGTGCCACCAGCAGTGAACTACAGGGGGCAGGCACTGAAGCTTTCTTT
-	-	TRBV6-5	TRBJ1-6	CASSGGYDGSPLHF	TGTGCCAGCTCCGGGGGTTACGATGGTTCACCCCTCCACTTT
-	-	TRBV5-1	TRBJ1-1	CASSPGTPNTEAFF	TGCGCCAGCAGCCCCGGGACACCCAACACTGAAGCTTTCTTT
TRBD1	once	TRBV12-3/TRBV12-4	TRBJ1-2	CASSPTGENGYTF	TGTGCCAGCAGCCCGACAGGGGAGAATGGCTACACCTTC